These 10 T cell receptor beta chains share one sample of origin, sequenced in a study of vaccination effects on CD4 cells after COVID-19. Subsequent to a culture period of 10 to 11 days, CD4+ T cells were isolated. Participants were vaccinated with two doses of either the BNT162b2 or mRNA-1273 vaccine. Some clones are missing from TCRdb's copy, which holds only in-frame ones; the method was immunoSEQ multiplex PCR. Of 25,000 to 35,000 clones in the sample, around 70% were seen once. Antigen specificity for these receptors is unknown. The specimen was CD4+ T cells from PBMCs cultured without peptide, collected after COVID-19 vaccination. The source is a human donor who received a COVID-19 vaccine.

This clone has a single count. The rearrangement joins TRBV11-2 to TRBJ2-1, with 9 positions matching TRBD2. The J segment lost 4 bases and the V segment lost 2 bases, leaving 6 bases of the junction unmatched. CDR3 length: 16 residues. Germline values: CDR1 SGHAT, CDR2 FQNNGV. The CDR3 loop is CASSLIAGEAYNEQFF. DNA for the CDR3: TGTGCCAGCAGCTTAATAGCGGGAGAGGCGTACAATGAGCAGTTCTTC.

This chain links TRBV11-1 with TRBJ2-3, with D possibly being TRBD2 (6 bases). Germline loops: CDR1 SGHAT, CDR2 FQDESV (reference sequence). V was pared by 8 bases and J by 4 bases, with 7 bases between. The CDR3 contains 11 residues. The CDR3 sequence: CASGRSDTQYF. CDR3 sequence (DNA): TGTGCCAGCGGGAGGTCAGATACGCAGTATTTT.

This clone occurred a few times. V usage is TRBV6-2 or TRBV6-3 and J usage is TRBJ1-5, with D uncertain. Germline V lookup: CDR1 MNHEY, CDR2 SVGEGT. V lost 2 bases and J lost 0, with 11 bases in between. This CDR3 region has 16 residues. The CDR3 sequence: CASSYAGPYSNQPQHF. In nucleotides, the CDR3 is TGTGCCAGCAGTTACGCAGGACCCTATAGCAATCAGCCCCAGCATTTT.

The rearrangement uses TRBV19 and TRBJ2-1, with 10 bases aligning to TRBD1. There are 15 residues in the CDR3. Germline V gives CDR1 LNHDA, CDR2 SQIVND (reference sequence). V was pared by 6 bases and J by 6 bases, with 8 bases of the junction left unmatched. This CDR3 is CASRVTGGSFNEQFF. The CDR3 DNA is TGTGCCAGTAGAGTGACAGGGGGCTCGTTCAATGAGCAGTTCTTC.

This clone was recorded only once. The rearrangement links TRBV5-1 to TRBJ2-7; TRBD2 matches 8 bases. The CDR3 has 13 residues. CDR1 is SGHRS and CDR2 is YFSETQ in the germline V gene. V lost 4 bases to trimming and J lost 6 bases; unmatched junction nucleotides: 6. This CDR3 is CASSVERGSEQYF. In nucleotides, the CDR3 is TGCGCCAGCAGCGTAGAGCGGGGGAGCGAGCAGTACTTC.

This chain joins TRBV7-8 and TRBJ1-2; D is perhaps TRBD1 (6 bases). V lost 7 bases, J lost 0 bases, and 27 bases lay in between. From germline, CDR1 is SGHVS and CDR2 FQNEAQ. The CDR3 has 19 residues. As DNA, the CDR3 is TGTGCCAGCAACCTCGTTTCGGGGGGCAGGGAAGGAACTAACTATGGCTACACCTTC. Protein: CASNLVSGGREGTNYGYTF.

This clone was observed a handful of times. The chain combines TRBV30 with TRBJ1-2; D uncertain. Germline assignment: CDR1 GTSNPN and CDR2 SVGIG (reference sequence). Between the trimmed V and J ends, which lost 0 bases and 3 bases, there was a span of 11 bases. The CDR3 runs to 14 residues. The CDR3 DNA reads TGTGCCTGGAGTGTCCCGGACCGCTACTATGGCTACACCTTC. Its translation: CAWSVPDRYYGYTF.

CDR3: CASTWTPGPSYEQYF. For the CDR3, the DNA is TGTGCCAGCACTTGGACCCCAGGGCCCTCCTACGAGCAGTACTTC. The rearrangement joins TRBV7-2 to TRBJ2-7; a possible D gene is TRBD1 (5 bases). Looked up from germline, CDR1 is SGHTA and CDR2 is FQGNSA. Trimming took 7 bases from V and 0 from J, leaving 16 bases between them. This CDR3 has 15 amino acids.

Comments on this clone: Within the sample, other DNA sequences also encode this same CDR3. The chain employs TRBV3-1 (or the pseudogene TRBV3-2) and TRBJ1-3; D call uncertain. The V gene lost 0 bases and the J gene lost 4 bases, with 4 bases spanning the gap. This CDR3 is 13 amino acids long. CDR1 and CDR2 from the germline V gene are LGHDT and YNNKEL (reference sequence). This CDR3 is CASSQDEGNTIYF. For the CDR3, the DNA is TGTGCCAGCAGCCAAGATGAAGGAAACACCATATATTTT.

J is TRBJ1-2 and V is TRBV30; D gene uncertain. The CDR3 length is 11 residues. Germline V gives CDR1 GTSNPN, CDR2 SVGIG (reference sequence). Trimming took 6 bases from V and 4 from J, leaving 9 bases between them. CDR3 sequence reads: CACSERYGYTF. CDR3 sequence (DNA): TGTGCCTGTTCAGAGCGCTATGGCTACACCTTC. Full variable domain (outside the CDR3, taken from reference TRBV30 and TRBJ1-2): SQTIHQWPATLVQPVGSPLSLECTVEGTSNPNLYWYRQAAGRGLQLLFYSVGIGQISSEVPQNLSASRPQDRQFILSSKKLLLSDSGFYLCACSERYGYTFGSGTRLTVV.